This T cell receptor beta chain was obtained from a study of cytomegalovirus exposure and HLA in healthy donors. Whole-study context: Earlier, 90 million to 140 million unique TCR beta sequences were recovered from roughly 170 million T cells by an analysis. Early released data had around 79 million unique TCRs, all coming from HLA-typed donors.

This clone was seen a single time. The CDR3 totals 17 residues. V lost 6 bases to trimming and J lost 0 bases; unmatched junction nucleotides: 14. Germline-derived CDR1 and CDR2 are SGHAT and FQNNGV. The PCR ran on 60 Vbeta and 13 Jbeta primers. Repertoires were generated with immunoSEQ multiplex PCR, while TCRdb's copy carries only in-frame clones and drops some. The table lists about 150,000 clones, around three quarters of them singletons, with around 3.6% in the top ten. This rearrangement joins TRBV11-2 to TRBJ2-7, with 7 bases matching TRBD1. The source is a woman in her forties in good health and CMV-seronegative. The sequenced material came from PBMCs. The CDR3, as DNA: TGTGCCAGCAGTTCACCCGGACACGGGACAGCCTCCTACGAGCAGTACTTC. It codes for CASSSPGHGTASYEQYF.